These T cell receptor beta chains were read from a single sample in a study of shared clonotypes between healthy human individuals. The table came from immunoSEQ multiplex PCR; TCRdb's copy has only in-frame clones and leaves some out. The sample lists about 330,000 clones; 74% were seen once. Sequenced sample: memory CD4+ T cells sorted from blood. These receptors were obtained from a young man in good health. The CDR3 runs from the conserved cysteine through the conserved F or W. D genes are given only for firm matches. Clone size, where shown, is once, few, many, or a class for clones that have expanded.

CDR3aa: CAAGTSGMNNEQFF; CDR3nt: TGTGCCGCCGGGACTAGCGGGATGAACAATGAGCAGTTCTTC; len: 14; j_gene: TRBJ2-1; v_gene: TRBV7-9; d_gene: TRBD2; abundance: -
CDR3aa: CASSMAGHNQPQHF; CDR3nt: TGTGCCAGCAGCATGGCGGGTCATAATCAGCCCCAGCATTTT; len: 14; j_gene: TRBJ1-5; v_gene: TRBV5-4; d_gene: -; abundance: -
CDR3aa: CASSPGRVGTQYF; CDR3nt: TGCGCCAGCAGCCCCGGCCGGGTGGGGACCCAGTACTTC; len: 13; j_gene: TRBJ2-5; v_gene: TRBV5-1; d_gene: -; abundance: once
CDR3aa: CASSYSQETQYF; CDR3nt: TGCGCCAGCAGTTACAGCCAAGAGACCCAGTACTTC; len: 12; j_gene: TRBJ2-5; v_gene: TRBV10-1; d_gene: -; abundance: -
CDR3aa: CASSLVSQGATYEQYF; CDR3nt: TGTGCCAGCAGCTTAGTGTCGCAGGGGGCGACCTACGAGCAGTACTTC; len: 16; j_gene: TRBJ2-7; v_gene: TRBV7-6; d_gene: TRBD1; abundance: -
CDR3aa: CASRTEGAGGTEAFF; CDR3nt: TGTGCCAGCAGGACCGAGGGGGCTGGAGGCACTGAAGCTTTCTTT; len: 15; j_gene: TRBJ1-1; v_gene: TRBV28; d_gene: TRBD1; abundance: -
CDR3aa: CASSQVTSSASYEQYF; CDR3nt: TGCGCCAGCAGCCAAGTAACTAGCTCTGCGTCCTACGAGCAGTACTTC; len: 16; j_gene: TRBJ2-7; v_gene: TRBV4-1; d_gene: -; abundance: few
CDR3aa: CASSPFSLAGVADTQYF; CDR3nt: TGCGCCAGCAGCCCCTTTTCCCTAGCGGGAGTCGCAGATACGCAGTATTTT; len: 17; j_gene: TRBJ2-3; v_gene: TRBV5-1; d_gene: TRBD2; abundance: once
CDR3aa: CASSSTSGPYNEQFF; CDR3nt: TGTGCCAGCAGCTCGACTAGCGGACCTTACAATGAGCAGTTCTTC; len: 15; j_gene: TRBJ2-1; v_gene: TRBV11-2; d_gene: TRBD2; abundance: few
CDR3aa: CASGSGGHGYTF; CDR3nt: TGTGCCAGCGGGAGCGGGGGCCATGGCTACACCTTC; len: 12; j_gene: TRBJ1-2; v_gene: TRBV6-5; d_gene: -; abundance: -
CDR3aa: CASSLQTGVETQYF; CDR3nt: TGCGCCAGCAGCTTGCAGACAGGGGTGGAGACCCAGTACTTC; len: 14; j_gene: TRBJ2-5; v_gene: TRBV5-1; d_gene: TRBD1; abundance: -
CDR3aa: CASRNLGQGDEKLFF; CDR3nt: TGTGCCAGCAGGAACCTGGGACAGGGGGATGAAAAACTGTTTTTT; len: 15; j_gene: TRBJ1-4; v_gene: TRBV28; d_gene: TRBD1; abundance: few
CDR3aa: CASSQEASGYNEQFF; CDR3nt: TGCGCCAGCAGCCAAGAGGCTAGCGGTTACAATGAGCAGTTCTTC; len: 15; j_gene: TRBJ2-1; v_gene: TRBV4-1; d_gene: TRBD2; abundance: -
CDR3aa: CASLRGGSTDTQYF; CDR3nt: TGCGCCAGCCTCCGCGGCGGGAGCACAGATACGCAGTATTTT; len: 14; j_gene: TRBJ2-3; v_gene: TRBV5-1; d_gene: -; abundance: -
CDR3aa: CASSSDFYYNEQFF; CDR3nt: TGTGCCAGCAGCTCGGACTTCTACTACAATGAGCAGTTCTTC; len: 14; j_gene: TRBJ2-1; v_gene: TRBV7-2; d_gene: -; abundance: -
CDR3aa: CASSQGVETQYF; CDR3nt: TGCGCCAGCAGCCAGGGAGTCGAGACCCAGTACTTC; len: 12; j_gene: TRBJ2-5; v_gene: TRBV5-1; d_gene: -; abundance: -
CDR3aa: CASSRPDILPGELFF; CDR3nt: TGTGCCAGCAGCAGACCGGACATCCTCCCCGGGGAGCTGTTTTTT; len: 15; j_gene: TRBJ2-2; v_gene: TRBV2; d_gene: -; abundance: -
CDR3aa: CASSLGQIAKNIQYF; CDR3nt: TGTGCCAGCAGTTTGGGACAGATAGCCAAAAACATTCAGTACTTC; len: 15; j_gene: TRBJ2-4; v_gene: TRBV28; d_gene: TRBD1; abundance: -
CDR3aa: CASKLAGVGTDTQYF; CDR3nt: TGTGCCAGCAAACTAGCGGGAGTAGGCACAGATACGCAGTATTTT; len: 15; j_gene: TRBJ2-3; v_gene: TRBV6-1; d_gene: TRBD2; abundance: -
CDR3aa: CASTKGGEQFF; CDR3nt: TGTGCCAGTACTAAAGGGGGTGAGCAGTTCTTC; len: 11; j_gene: TRBJ2-1; v_gene: TRBV19; d_gene: -; abundance: few
CDR3aa: CASSGGAALANTF; CDR3nt: TGTGCCAGCAGCGGTGGGGCCGCCCTGGCGAACACCTTC; len: 13; j_gene: TRBJ1-2; v_gene: TRBV28; d_gene: -; abundance: -
CDR3aa: CASSSTSGSYNEQFF; CDR3nt: TGTGCCAGTAGTAGTACTAGCGGGTCCTACAATGAGCAGTTCTTC; len: 15; j_gene: TRBJ2-1; v_gene: TRBV19; d_gene: TRBD2; abundance: -
CDR3aa: CASSLGTRTGDEQFF; CDR3nt: TGTGCCAGCAGCTTAGGAACCCGGACAGGGGATGAGCAGTTCTTC; len: 15; j_gene: TRBJ2-1; v_gene: TRBV11-2; d_gene: TRBD1; abundance: few
CDR3aa: CASSSGAREKLFF; CDR3nt: TGTGCCAGCAGCTCCGGGGCGCGGGAAAAACTGTTTTTT; len: 13; j_gene: TRBJ1-4; v_gene: TRBV7-8; d_gene: -; abundance: once
CDR3aa: CASSPPGQRKNIQYF; CDR3nt: TGTGCCAGCAGCCCTCCCGGGCAGAGGAAAAACATTCAGTACTTC; len: 15; j_gene: TRBJ2-4; v_gene: TRBV7-2; d_gene: -; abundance: -
CDR3aa: CASSLARAGQPNTGELFF; CDR3nt: TGTGCCAGCAGTTTAGCCAGAGCGGGACAACCGAACACCGGGGAGCTGTTTTTT; len: 18; j_gene: TRBJ2-2; v_gene: TRBV7-3; d_gene: -; abundance: once
CDR3aa: CASSRTGTGNTIYF; CDR3nt: TGTGCCAGCAGCCGGACAGGGACTGGAAACACCATATATTTT; len: 14; j_gene: TRBJ1-3; v_gene: TRBV7-9; d_gene: TRBD1; abundance: -
CDR3aa: CASSSGRDLGLETQYF; CDR3nt: TGTGCCAGCAGCTCCGGCCGGGACTTGGGGTTAGAGACCCAGTACTTC; len: 16; j_gene: TRBJ2-5; v_gene: TRBV5-4; d_gene: -; abundance: -
CDR3aa: CASSLLLGQSYGYTF; CDR3nt: TGTGCCAGTAGTTTACTTCTGGGACAGTCCTATGGCTACACCTTC; len: 15; j_gene: TRBJ1-2; v_gene: TRBV19; d_gene: TRBD1; abundance: -
CDR3aa: CASSYSNERGEQFF; CDR3nt: TGTGCCAGCAGTTATTCAAATGAGCGGGGTGAGCAGTTCTTC; len: 14; j_gene: TRBJ2-1; v_gene: TRBV6-5; d_gene: TRBD2; abundance: -
CDR3aa: CASSPSRILRYEQYF; CDR3nt: TGTGCCAGCAGCCCCTCTAGGATTTTGCGCTACGAGCAGTACTTC; len: 15; j_gene: TRBJ2-7; v_gene: TRBV7-6; d_gene: -; abundance: -
CDR3aa: CASSFISGRAAAGELFF; CDR3nt: TGTGCCAGCAGTTTTATCAGCGGGAGGGCCGCGGCCGGGGAGCTGTTTTTT; len: 17; j_gene: TRBJ2-2; v_gene: TRBV27; d_gene: TRBD2; abundance: -
CDR3aa: CASSQTGNTEAFF; CDR3nt: TGTGCCAGCAGCCAGACGGGGAACACTGAAGCTTTCTTT; len: 13; j_gene: TRBJ1-1; v_gene: TRBV7-2; d_gene: -; abundance: few
CDR3aa: CASSTTGGTNSPLHF; CDR3nt: TGTGCCAGCAGCACAACAGGGGGCACTAATTCACCCCTCCACTTT; len: 15; j_gene: TRBJ1-6; v_gene: TRBV7-9; d_gene: TRBD1; abundance: few
CDR3aa: CASSLTGTGQETQYF; CDR3nt: TGCGCCAGCAGCTTGACCGGGACAGGTCAAGAGACCCAGTACTTC; len: 15; j_gene: TRBJ2-5; v_gene: TRBV5-1; d_gene: TRBD1; abundance: once
CDR3aa: CASSLRALTTRSSSYEQYF; CDR3nt: TGCGCCAGCAGCTTGAGGGCCTTGACGACTAGAAGCAGCTCCTACGAGCAGTACTTC; len: 19; j_gene: TRBJ2-7; v_gene: TRBV5-1; d_gene: -; abundance: once
CDR3aa: CASKRDRGSDTQYF; CDR3nt: TGTGCCAGCAAACGGGACAGGGGATCAGATACGCAGTATTTT; len: 14; j_gene: TRBJ2-3; v_gene: TRBV2; d_gene: TRBD1; abundance: -
CDR3aa: CASSLQTSSYNEQFF; CDR3nt: TGTGCCAGCAGTCTTCAGACTAGCTCCTACAATGAGCAGTTCTTC; len: 15; j_gene: TRBJ2-1; v_gene: TRBV2; d_gene: -; abundance: -
CDR3aa: CASSLLNEQFF; CDR3nt: TGTGCCAGCTCACTCTTGAATGAGCAGTTCTTC; len: 11; j_gene: TRBJ2-1; v_gene: TRBV18; d_gene: -; abundance: -
CDR3aa: CASSEGQGRNQPQHF; CDR3nt: TGTGCCAGCAGCGAGGGACAGGGGCGCAATCAGCCCCAGCATTTT; len: 15; j_gene: TRBJ1-5; v_gene: TRBV7-2; d_gene: TRBD1; abundance: -
CDR3aa: CASSERGYGYTF; CDR3nt: TGTGCCAGCAGTGAAAGAGGGTATGGCTACACCTTC; len: 12; j_gene: TRBJ1-2; v_gene: TRBV6-1; d_gene: -; abundance: -
CDR3aa: CASSIDRLATNEQFF; CDR3nt: TGTGCCAGTAGTATAGATCGACTAGCGACAAATGAGCAGTTCTTC; len: 15; j_gene: TRBJ2-1; v_gene: TRBV19; d_gene: TRBD2; abundance: few
CDR3aa: CAAKTAQETQYF; CDR3nt: TGTGCCGCAAAGACAGCGCAAGAGACCCAGTACTTC; len: 12; j_gene: TRBJ2-5; v_gene: TRBV6-1; d_gene: -; abundance: -
CDR3aa: CASSQGPGANVLTF; CDR3nt: TGTGCCAGCAGTCAGGGCCCTGGGGCCAACGTCCTGACTTTC; len: 14; j_gene: TRBJ2-6; v_gene: TRBV6-1; d_gene: -; abundance: -
CDR3aa: CASSVGAGFNYGYTF; CDR3nt: TGTGCCAGCAGCGTAGGGGCGGGGTTTAACTATGGCTACACCTTC; len: 15; j_gene: TRBJ1-2; v_gene: TRBV9; d_gene: -; abundance: -
CDR3aa: CSVGWYTGELFF; CDR3nt: TGCAGCGTTGGGTGGTACACCGGGGAGCTGTTTTTT; len: 12; j_gene: TRBJ2-2; v_gene: TRBV29-1; d_gene: -; abundance: many
CDR3aa: CSVATSSTDTQYF; CDR3nt: TGCAGCGTCGCAACTAGTAGCACAGATACGCAGTATTTT; len: 13; j_gene: TRBJ2-3; v_gene: TRBV29-1; d_gene: -; abundance: -
CDR3aa: CASSVTQGSEQYF; CDR3nt: TGTGCCAGCAGCGTTACCCAGGGGAGCGAGCAGTACTTC; len: 13; j_gene: TRBJ2-7; v_gene: TRBV7-3; d_gene: -; abundance: -
CDR3aa: CASSDTANSNQPQHF; CDR3nt: TGTGCCAGCAGTGATACAGCTAATAGCAATCAGCCCCAGCATTTT; len: 15; j_gene: TRBJ1-5; v_gene: TRBV6-1; d_gene: -; abundance: -
CDR3aa: CAIRDSFSGANVLTF; CDR3nt: TGTGCCATCAGGGACAGTTTCTCTGGGGCCAACGTCCTGACTTTC; len: 15; j_gene: TRBJ2-6; v_gene: TRBV10-3; d_gene: -; abundance: -
CDR3aa: CASSQVASGYNEQFF; CDR3nt: TGCGCCAGCAGCCAAGTGGCGAGCGGCTACAATGAGCAGTTCTTC; len: 15; j_gene: TRBJ2-1; v_gene: TRBV4-3; d_gene: -; abundance: -
CDR3aa: CASSPQANYGYTF; CDR3nt: TGTGCCAGCAGTCCCCAGGCGAACTATGGCTACACCTTC; len: 13; j_gene: TRBJ1-2; v_gene: TRBV27; d_gene: -; abundance: many
CDR3aa: CASSPRVRGRAPYEQYF; CDR3nt: TGTGCCAGCAGCCCCCGCGTCCGCGGGAGGGCCCCCTACGAGCAGTACTTC; len: 17; j_gene: TRBJ2-7; v_gene: TRBV7-6; d_gene: TRBD2; abundance: -
CDR3aa: CASSLVVGTGGFFEQFF; CDR3nt: TGTGCCAGCAGCTTAGTGGTCGGGACAGGGGGCTTCTTTGAGCAGTTCTTC; len: 17; j_gene: TRBJ2-1; v_gene: TRBV7-2; d_gene: TRBD1; abundance: few
CDR3aa: CASSLGPNYEQYF; CDR3nt: TGTGCCAGCAGCCTAGGACCGAACTACGAGCAGTACTTC; len: 13; j_gene: TRBJ2-7; v_gene: TRBV7-8; d_gene: -; abundance: -
CDR3aa: CSASQVEAFF; CDR3nt: TGCAGTGCTAGCCAAGTTGAAGCTTTCTTT; len: 10; j_gene: TRBJ1-1; v_gene: TRBV20-1; d_gene: -; abundance: -
CDR3aa: CAWVGSPSYEQYF; CDR3nt: TGTGCCTGGGTAGGCAGCCCGTCCTACGAGCAGTACTTC; len: 13; j_gene: TRBJ2-7; v_gene: TRBV30; d_gene: -; abundance: -
CDR3aa: CASGGGTRTYNEQFF; CDR3nt: TGTGCCAGCGGGGGAGGGACTCGAACCTACAATGAGCAGTTCTTC; len: 15; j_gene: TRBJ2-1; v_gene: TRBV2; d_gene: TRBD2; abundance: -
CDR3aa: CAISELGGNTEAFF; CDR3nt: TGTGCCATCAGTGAGCTGGGGGGGAACACTGAAGCTTTCTTT; len: 14; j_gene: TRBJ1-1; v_gene: TRBV10-3; d_gene: -; abundance: -